This T cell receptor beta chain was captured by sequencing in a study of PD-L1 blockade in urothelial cancer (dated by TCRdb to 2017 to 2019). Context from the whole study: All patients started therapy in the mid-2010s and received atezolizumab 1,200 mg intravenously every 3 weeks. Fewer than ten patients reached durable clinical benefit, while 20 patients did not. Blood samples were analyzed at two time points: 3 weeks after treatment start (second dose) and 6 weeks after treatment start. Pretreatment tumor samples, along with matched peripheral blood collected serially before and after atezolizumab treatment, underwent TCR sequencing. In the same patients who had TCR sequencing, pretreatment tumors also underwent whole exome sequencing and RNA sequencing. Pretreatment blood TCR-seq was available for about 30 patients, at least one posttreatment blood collection was obtained for around 25 patients, and tumor TCR-seq was available for around 25 patients. Progression-free survival longer than 6 months counted as durable clinical benefit, and TCR features were additionally tested against both progression-free and overall survival. About 90% of the 29 patients were identified as males with urothelial cancer of bladder origin, and a prior smoking history was reported by 18 of 29 patients. An ECOG performance status of 0 or 1 was recorded for the patients, and 0 to 3 prior chemotherapy regimens had been received by the patients. A median of about 140,000 T cells and 80,000 or so unique TCRs was obtained from blood samples, and a median clonality of roughly 0.08 was observed. An exploratory multi-omic analysis was conducted of the somatic, immune and clinical correlates of response to PD-L1 blockade with atezolizumab in urothelial cancer.

Each PCR received spiked-in synthetic TCR analog templates so that absolute template abundance could be estimated from read counts. TCRbeta CDR3 regions were amplified from genomic DNA with bias-controlled V and J gene primers using the immunoSEQ assay. Sequencing of rearranged TCRbeta segments was done at approximately 20X coverage. For the original study's pipeline: Clustering was used to correct sequencing errors, and CDR3s were annotated against IMGT so that V, D and J genes could be assigned. Out-of-frame and stop-codon sequences were excluded, and only productive TCRbeta rearrangements were used in downstream analyses. To compute clonality, Shannon entropy was normalized by the log of the number of unique productive sequences and then subtracted from one. Clones differing between time points or between blood and tumor were identified by Fisher's exact test with Benjamini-Hochberg correction at adjusted p below 0.01. The table was pulled from immuneACCESS by TCRdb, which kept in-frame rearrangements only. Such tables lose some clones; where checked, under half of the loss comes from unresolved V genes, and the rest has no known cause. The D gene and trimming were derived from the DNA, and the V and J assignments and clone size from that table. In all, the sample holds about 72,000 clones, and about 90% of those were seen once. Of the sample, more than 3.5% is held by the ten largest clones.

The time point label of this sample denotes: pretreatment peripheral blood. The cohort included roughly 30 patients with locally advanced or metastatic urothelial carcinoma who were treated at Memorial Sloan Kettering on a trial protocol. Peripheral blood mononuclear cells were collected pretreatment and during treatment, with between 1 and 8 total time points obtained per patient. The Qiagen DNeasy Blood extraction kit was used to purify genomic DNA from total PBMCs and tumor samples. PBMCs were collected pretreatment and during treatment, and were isolated and stored as previously described. Trimming takes 0 bases off V and 10 bases off J; junction bases not matched to a gene: 4. Including cysteine and phenylalanine, the CDR3 has 14 amino acids. Only the CDR3 part of the read is kept: 42 bases, read in frame from the first base. Reading the germline V gene (reference sequence) gives CDR1 SEHNR and CDR2 FQNEAQ.

On the study overall, not on this receptor specifically: Small sample size (n ≈ 30) and many exploratory analyses mean the results are intended to be hypothesis-generating. Patients with durable benefit showed greater expansion of tumor-associated TCR clones in peripheral blood 3 weeks after starting treatment (n = 22, p = 0.022). A pretreatment peripheral blood TCR clonality below the median was linked to improved progression-free and overall survival.

Notes on this clone: It lacks a known antigen. There are no base qualities to consult, and no much larger clone falls within one base.

Source: PBMCs, taken around atezolizumab (anti-PD-L1) treatment. The chain uses TRBV7-9 and TRBJ1-1, with 11 middle bases fitting TRBD1. This clonotype was obtained from a man aged 65-85 years with urothelial cancer. The nucleotide sequence reads as follows: TGTGCCAGCAGCTTAGCGGGGGACAGGGGGGGAGCTTTCTTT. Its amino acids are CASSLAGDRGGAFF.